The source of this TCR beta chain is a study of OX40 agonist ivuxolimab in advanced cancers. For context, the study as a whole: Ivuxolimab, which targeted the costimulatory receptor OX40 (CD134), was an agonistic, fully human IgG2 monoclonal antibody. Intravenous ivuxolimab was administered to patients every 2 weeks at six dose levels: 0.01, 0.1, 0.3, 1.5, 3 and 10 mg/kg. Of the roughly 50 dose-escalation patients, hepatocellular carcinoma was present in about 20, melanoma in around 15, renal cell carcinoma in 9 and head and neck cancer in 9. A male proportion of around 83% and a mean age of 60 years, ranging from roughly 23 to 80, were recorded for the dose-escalation cohort. Patients were allowed to have had prior anti-PD-1, anti-PD-L1 or anti-CTLA-4 therapy, and approximately 40% of the dose-escalation patients had been treated with checkpoint inhibitors. Partial responses occurred in three dose-escalation patients, of whom one had hepatocellular carcinoma and two had cutaneous melanoma. Peripheral TCRbeta sequencing was intended to test whether TCR sequence diversity was altered and clonal T-cell expansion was caused by ivuxolimab. The paper describes the monotherapy dose-escalation part (N ≈ 52 patients) of the phase I trial of ivuxolimab.

The trial excluded patients who had a history of autoimmune disease or were on systemic immunosuppression. In every dose cohort, peripheral blood was drawn for TCR sequencing at baseline, cycle 4 day 1, and cycle 7 day 1. Samples came from an open-label, multicenter, first-in-human phase I dose-escalation trial of ivuxolimab. Adults with locally advanced or metastatic melanoma, renal cell carcinoma, hepatocellular carcinoma or head and neck squamous cell carcinoma were enrolled in the trial. Before TCR sequencing, CD4+ T cells and CD8+ T cells were sorted from peripheral blood as separate populations. The CDR3 spans 15 residues, from the cysteine through the phenylalanine. The entry retains the CDR3 DNA only, 45 bases that are in frame from base 1. V drops 0 bases and J drops 6 bases, leaving 14 bases in between. As encoded in the germline V gene, CDR1 is MGHDK while CDR2 is SYGVNS. As regards this clone: This receptor's antigen is unknown. No base quality information exists; no much larger clone differs at one position.

The paper as a whole reports these results and caveats: In the 0.1-3.0 mg/kg groups, partial responders were among the patients with the lowest normalized peripheral clonal expansion, particularly in CD8+ T cells. The antigen specificity of the peripheral T cells that underwent clonal expansion was not determined. At doses of 0.1 to 3.0 mg/kg, clonal expansion of both CD4+ and CD8+ T cells in blood was seen between baseline and week 6. Low levels of normalized T-cell clonal expansion were also seen in some nonresponding patients. After ivuxolimab, expanded clones were on average more numerous among CD8+ T cells than among CD4+ T cells.

Genomic DNA was isolated from the sorted cells so that the TCRbeta CDR3 region could be sequenced. The immunoSEQ Assay was used for sequencing of TCRbeta CDR3 regions. Imported from immuneACCESS, the table was reduced by TCRdb to in-frame sequences with V and J called. These copies leave out some clones; in studies compared against another copy, an unresolved V gene accounts for under half, and the cause of the remainder is not known. In all, the sample holds 30,000 or so clones, and more than 65% of those were seen once. Over 8.5% of the sample is held by the ten biggest clonotypes. The sequence is built from TRBV25-1 and TRBJ1-1; a weak D assignment points to TRBD1 (5 bases agree). Sample: CD4+ or CD8+ T cells sorted from blood, taken in a trial of the OX40 agonist ivuxolimab. This sequence originates from an adult with an advanced solid tumor such as melanoma, head and neck, liver or kidney cancer. The bases are TGTGCCAGCAGTGAATATAAGCAGGGTACCGCTGAAGCTTTCTTT. Its amino acids are CASSEYKQGTAEAFF. Beyond the CDR3, the reference TRBV25-1 and TRBJ1-1 genes provide the residues; the full variable domain reads: EADIYQTPRYLVIGTGKKITLECSQTMGHDKMYWYQQDPGMELHLIHYSYGVNSTEKGDLSSESTVSRIRTEHFPLTLESARPSHTSQYLCASSEYKQGTAEAFFGQGTRLTVV.